This T cell receptor (beta chain) was found in a study of T cell responses to AZD1222 COVID-19 vaccine (dated by TCRdb to the early 2020s). Concerning the study at large: Because spike-specific TCR depth and breadth did not differ between the two schedules, AZD1222 recipients who got a second dose at roughly 4 weeks were pooled with those who got a second dose at roughly 12 weeks. Trial participants were enrolled by age into subgroups of 18-55, 56-69 and 70-plus years, and roughly 150, 30 and 60 TCR-sequenced participants, respectively, were included in these subgroups. A total of about 230 trial participants underwent TCR sequencing, of whom nearly 210 received two doses of AZD1222 and about 25 received two doses of the MenACWY control vaccine. Overall study results and their limits: Conclusions about previously exposed vaccinees are limited, since just 5 or 6 AZD1222 recipients were seropositive for SARS-CoV-2 at baseline. Participants were mostly white British, with more females than males. The authors suggested clonal diversity may have been underestimated. Because no day 14 peak-response samples were available, repertoires were characterized only after the peak T cell response. In the small 56-69-year group, the increase in depth fell short of significance, most likely because of low power. The vaccine-associated CD4 TCRs covered the entire spike protein, and the dominant responses fell in regions 160-218 and 743-854. Reportedly, close to half of the unique spike-specific TCRs recognized epitopes lying outside the regions that are mutated in the B.1.351 and B.1.1.7 variants. After two AZD1222 doses, both the breadth and the depth of spike-specific TCRs were significantly higher than at day 0 and than in MenACWY recipients.

The CDR3 regions of human TCRbeta chains were analyzed by immunosequencing. For the original study's pipeline: Repertoire TCRs were checked for matches against a reference library of SARS-CoV-2-specific TCRs that had been generated using the MIRA antigen-specificity platform. Breadth was defined as the fraction of unique TCRs that were SARS-CoV-2-associated. Depth was defined as the fraction of total T cells that were SARS-CoV-2-associated. Each spike-specific TCR was assigned to its reactive spike region and to a CD4 or CD8 class using the MIRA data. Log10-transformed breadth and depth values were compared by one-way ANOVA with Sidak's multiple comparisons tests. TCRdb holds this immuneACCESS table with in-frame rearrangements only. Some clones are missing; in checked studies, unresolved V genes explain under half, and the rest has no known cause. The DNA gave D and trimming, while V, J and clone size come from that table. This sample gives over 100,000 clones in total; around 82% of them show up just once. Approximately 9.4% of the sample is in the top ten clones.

About this clone itself: Which antigen it targets is not known. The sample holds no much larger clone one base away, and base qualities are not on file.

According to the study, the label for this sample's time point signals: baseline before first vaccination. Vaccinee samples came from UK trials COV001 and COV002, including a single-blind randomized controlled phase 2/3 trial of AZD1222 (ChAdOx1 nCoV-19) in healthy adults. For TCRbeta chain sequencing, PBMC samples from trial participants were taken at day 0 and at day 28 after the second dose. V is clipped by 0 bases and J by 0 bases, and the sequence between their germline boundaries is 18 bases long. The CDR3, cysteine through phenylalanine, is 19 amino acids long. Of all the DNA, just the CDR3 is kept, 57 bases in frame from base 1. The germline V gene sets CDR1 to MGHRA and CDR2 to YSYEKL.

The source material was peripheral blood, sampled on day 0 of AZD1222 vaccination. The chain is made from TRBV4-1 and TRBJ1-5, with the identity of the D gene unclear. The clonotype was recovered from an adult in good health. The CDR3 has the sequence CASSQDPFRIVNSNQPQHF. The nucleotide sequence is given as TGCGCCAGCAGCCAAGACCCCTTCCGCATAGTCAATAGCAATCAGCCCCAGCATTTT.